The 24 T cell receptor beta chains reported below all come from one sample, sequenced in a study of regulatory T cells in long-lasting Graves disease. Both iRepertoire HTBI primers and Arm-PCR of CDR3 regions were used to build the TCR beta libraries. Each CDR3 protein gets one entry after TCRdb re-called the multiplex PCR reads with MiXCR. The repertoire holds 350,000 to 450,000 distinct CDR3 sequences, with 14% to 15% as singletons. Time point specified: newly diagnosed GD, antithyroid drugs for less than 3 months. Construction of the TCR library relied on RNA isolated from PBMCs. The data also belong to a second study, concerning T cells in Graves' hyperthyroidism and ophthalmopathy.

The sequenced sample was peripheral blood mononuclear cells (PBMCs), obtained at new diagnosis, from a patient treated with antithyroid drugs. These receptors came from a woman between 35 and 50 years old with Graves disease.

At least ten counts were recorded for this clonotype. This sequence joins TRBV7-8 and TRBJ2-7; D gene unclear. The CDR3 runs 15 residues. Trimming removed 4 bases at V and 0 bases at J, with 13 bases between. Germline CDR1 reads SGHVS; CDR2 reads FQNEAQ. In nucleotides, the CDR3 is TGTGCCAGCAGCTACTATGAATCTAACTCCTACGAGCAGTACTTC. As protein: CASSYYESNSYEQYF.

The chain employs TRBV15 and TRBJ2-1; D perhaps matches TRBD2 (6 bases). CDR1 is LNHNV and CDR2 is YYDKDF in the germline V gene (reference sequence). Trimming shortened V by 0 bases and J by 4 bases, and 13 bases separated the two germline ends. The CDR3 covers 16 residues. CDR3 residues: CATSRDREIGYNEQFF. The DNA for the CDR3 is TGTGCCACCAGCAGAGATCGGGAGATTGGGTACAATGAGCAGTTCTTC.

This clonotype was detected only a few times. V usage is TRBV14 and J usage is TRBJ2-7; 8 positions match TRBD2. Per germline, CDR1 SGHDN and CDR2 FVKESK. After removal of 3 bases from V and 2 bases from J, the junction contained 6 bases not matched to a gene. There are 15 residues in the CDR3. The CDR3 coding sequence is TGTGCCAGCAGCCAGGGTAGCGGGATGGCCTACGAGCAGTACTTC. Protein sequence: CASSQGSGMAYEQYF.

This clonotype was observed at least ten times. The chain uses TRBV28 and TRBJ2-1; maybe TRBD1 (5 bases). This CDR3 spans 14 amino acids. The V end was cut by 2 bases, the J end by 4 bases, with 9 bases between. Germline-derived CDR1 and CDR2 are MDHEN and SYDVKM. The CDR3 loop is CASSLRREYNEQFF. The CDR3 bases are TGTGCCAGCAGTTTACGCAGGGAATACAATGAGCAGTTCTTC.

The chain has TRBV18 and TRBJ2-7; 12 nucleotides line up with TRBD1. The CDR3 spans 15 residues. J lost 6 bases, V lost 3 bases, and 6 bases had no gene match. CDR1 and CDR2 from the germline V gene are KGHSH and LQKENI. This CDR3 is CASSPRDRGPSEQYF. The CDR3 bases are TGTGCCAGCTCACCCCGGGACAGGGGGCCCTCCGAGCAGTACTTC.

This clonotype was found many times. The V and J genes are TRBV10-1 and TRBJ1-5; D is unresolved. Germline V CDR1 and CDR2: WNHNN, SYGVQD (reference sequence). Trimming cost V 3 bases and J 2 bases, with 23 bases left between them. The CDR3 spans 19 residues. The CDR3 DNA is TGCGCCAGCAGTGATTGGCGCAACGACACTATACGGGGCAATCAGCCCCAGCATTTT. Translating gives CASSDWRNDTIRGNQPQHF.

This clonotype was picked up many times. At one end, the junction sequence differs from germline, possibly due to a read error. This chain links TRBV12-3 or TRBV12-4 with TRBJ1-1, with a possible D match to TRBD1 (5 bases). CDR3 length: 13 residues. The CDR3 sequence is CASSFDRQTLGLF. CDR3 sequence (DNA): TGTGCCAGCAGTTTCGACAGACAGACTCTTGGGCTCTTT.

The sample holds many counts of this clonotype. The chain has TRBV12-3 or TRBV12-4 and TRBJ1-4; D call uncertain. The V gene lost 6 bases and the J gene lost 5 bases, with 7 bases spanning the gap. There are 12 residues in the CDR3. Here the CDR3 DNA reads TGTGCCAGCAGCCGGATCAATGAAAAACTGTTTTTT. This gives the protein CASSRINEKLFF.

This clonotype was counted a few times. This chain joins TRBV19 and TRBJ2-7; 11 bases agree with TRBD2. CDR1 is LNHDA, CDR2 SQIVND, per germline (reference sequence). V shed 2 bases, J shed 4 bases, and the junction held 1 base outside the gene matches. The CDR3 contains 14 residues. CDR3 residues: CASSITSGSYEQYF. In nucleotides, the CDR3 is TGTGCCAGTAGTATAACTAGCGGGAGTTACGAGCAGTACTTC.

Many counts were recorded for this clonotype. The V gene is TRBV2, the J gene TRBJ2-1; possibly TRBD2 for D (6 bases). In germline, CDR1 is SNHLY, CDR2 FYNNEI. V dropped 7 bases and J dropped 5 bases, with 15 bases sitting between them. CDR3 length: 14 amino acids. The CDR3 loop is CASTGRGFDNEQFF. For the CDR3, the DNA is TGTGCCAGCACCGGACGGGGGTTTGACAATGAGCAGTTCTTC.

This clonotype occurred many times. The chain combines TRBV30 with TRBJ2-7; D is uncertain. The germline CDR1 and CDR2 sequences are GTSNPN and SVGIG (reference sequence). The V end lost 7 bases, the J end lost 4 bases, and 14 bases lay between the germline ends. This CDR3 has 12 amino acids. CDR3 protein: CAYWTGNYEQYF. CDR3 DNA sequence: TGTGCCTACTGGACGGGTAATTACGAGCAGTACTTC.

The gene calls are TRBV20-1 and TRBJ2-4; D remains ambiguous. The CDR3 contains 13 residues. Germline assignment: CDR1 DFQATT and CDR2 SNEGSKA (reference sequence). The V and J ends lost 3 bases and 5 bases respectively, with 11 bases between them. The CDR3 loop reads CSASLGNENIQYF. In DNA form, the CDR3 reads TGCAGTGCTAGCCTAGGGAACGAAAACATTCAGTACTTC.

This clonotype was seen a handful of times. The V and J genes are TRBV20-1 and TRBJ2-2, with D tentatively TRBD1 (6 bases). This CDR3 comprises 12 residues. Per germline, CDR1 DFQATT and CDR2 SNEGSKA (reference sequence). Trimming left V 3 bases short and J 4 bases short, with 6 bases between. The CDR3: CSARGATGELFF. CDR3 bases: TGCAGTGCTAGGGGGGCCACCGGGGAGCTGTTTTTT.

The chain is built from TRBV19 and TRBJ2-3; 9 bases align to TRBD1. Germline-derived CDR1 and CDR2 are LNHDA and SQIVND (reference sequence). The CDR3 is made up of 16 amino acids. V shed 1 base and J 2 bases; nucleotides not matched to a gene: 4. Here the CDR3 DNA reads TGTGCCAGTAGTATAGGGGACAGGGACCACACAGATACGCAGTATTTT. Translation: CASSIGDRDHTDTQYF. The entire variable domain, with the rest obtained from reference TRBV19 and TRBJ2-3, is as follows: DGGITQSPKYLFRKEGQNVTLSCEQNLNHDAMYWYRQDPGQGLRLIYYSQIVNDFQKGDIAEGYSVSREKKESFPLTVTSAQKNPTAFYLCASSIGDRDHTDTQYFGPGTRLTVL.

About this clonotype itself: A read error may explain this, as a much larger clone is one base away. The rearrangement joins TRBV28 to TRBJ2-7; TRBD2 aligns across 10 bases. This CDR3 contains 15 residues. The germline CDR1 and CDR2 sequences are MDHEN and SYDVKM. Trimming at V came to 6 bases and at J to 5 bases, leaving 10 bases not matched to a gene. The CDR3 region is CASSPELAGSNEQYF. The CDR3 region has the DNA TGTGCCAGCAGCCCCGAACTAGCGGGATCCAACGAGCAGTACTTC.

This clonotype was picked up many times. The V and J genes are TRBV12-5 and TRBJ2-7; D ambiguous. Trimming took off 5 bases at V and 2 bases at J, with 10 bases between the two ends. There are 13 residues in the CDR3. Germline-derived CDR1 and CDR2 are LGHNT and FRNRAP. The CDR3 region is CASGIGLAYEQYF. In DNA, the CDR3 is TGTGCTAGTGGTATTGGGCTGGCCTACGAGCAGTACTTC.

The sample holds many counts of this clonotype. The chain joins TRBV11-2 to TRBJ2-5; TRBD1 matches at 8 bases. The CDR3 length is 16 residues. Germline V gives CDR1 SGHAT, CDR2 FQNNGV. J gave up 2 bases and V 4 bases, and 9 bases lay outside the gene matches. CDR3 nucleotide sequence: TGTGCCAGCAGCTATGACAGGGGACAAGTACAAGAGACCCAGTACTTC. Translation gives CASSYDRGQVQETQYF. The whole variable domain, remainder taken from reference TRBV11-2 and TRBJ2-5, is EAGVAQSPRYKIIEKRQSVAFWCNPISGHATLYWYQQILGQGPKLLIQFQNNGVVDDSQLPKDRFSAERLKGVDSTLKIQPAKLEDSAVYLCASSYDRGQVQETQYFGPGTRLLVL.

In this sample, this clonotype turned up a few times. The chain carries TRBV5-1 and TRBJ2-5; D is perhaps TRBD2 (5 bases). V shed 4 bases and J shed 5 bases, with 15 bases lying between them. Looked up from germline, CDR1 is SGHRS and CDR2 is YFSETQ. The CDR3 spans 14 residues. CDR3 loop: CASSPLGVGETQYF. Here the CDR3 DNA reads TGCGCCAGCAGCCCTCTGGGAGTGGGGGAGACCCAGTACTTC.

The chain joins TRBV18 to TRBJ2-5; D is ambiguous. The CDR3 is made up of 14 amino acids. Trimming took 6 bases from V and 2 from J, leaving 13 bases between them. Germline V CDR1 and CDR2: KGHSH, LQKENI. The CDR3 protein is CASSRGVGQETQYF. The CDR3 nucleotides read TGTGCCAGCTCTCGCGGAGTGGGGCAAGAGACCCAGTACTTC.

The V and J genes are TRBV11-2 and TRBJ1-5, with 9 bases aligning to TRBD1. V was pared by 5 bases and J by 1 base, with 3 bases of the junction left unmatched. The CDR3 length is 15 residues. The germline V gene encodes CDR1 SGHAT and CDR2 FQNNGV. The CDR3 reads CASSQGQGSNQPQHF. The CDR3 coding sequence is TGTGCCAGCAGCCAAGGACAGGGGAGCAATCAGCCCCAGCATTTT.

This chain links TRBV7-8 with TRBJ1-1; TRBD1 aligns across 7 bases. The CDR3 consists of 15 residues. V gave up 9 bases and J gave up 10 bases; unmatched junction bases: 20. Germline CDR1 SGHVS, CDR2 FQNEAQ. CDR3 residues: CASSIASTGFSLAFF. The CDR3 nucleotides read TGTGCCAGTAGTATAGCCTCGACAGGGTTCAGTTTAGCTTTCTTT.

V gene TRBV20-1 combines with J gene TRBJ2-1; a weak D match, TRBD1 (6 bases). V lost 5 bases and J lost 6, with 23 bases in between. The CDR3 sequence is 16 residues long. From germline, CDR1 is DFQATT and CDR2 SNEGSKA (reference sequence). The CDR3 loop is CSALTPGHVISNEQFF. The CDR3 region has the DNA TGCAGTGCTTTGACCCCGGGACACGTAATTTCCAATGAGCAGTTCTTC.

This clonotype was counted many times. The CDR3 is CASSFIRVDNEQFF. The CDR3 nucleotides are TGTGCCAGCAGTTTTATCAGGGTAGACAATGAGCAGTTCTTC. This sequence joins TRBV28 and TRBJ2-1; D might be TRBD1 (5 bases). V was shortened by 3 bases and J by 5 bases, with 11 bases between the two germline ends. The germline V gene encodes CDR1 MDHEN and CDR2 SYDVKM. The CDR3 runs to 14 residues.

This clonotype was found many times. Here the CDR3 DNA reads TGTGCCAGCAGTTCTCTAGCGGGGAGCGGGGAGACCCAGTACTTC. Translation gives CASSSLAGSGETQYF. The chain carries TRBV28 and TRBJ2-5; 9 positions agree with TRBD2. Germline values: CDR1 MDHEN, CDR2 SYDVKM. This CDR3 is 15 amino acids long. Trimming removed 4 bases from V and 5 bases from J; junction bases left unmatched: 8. Full variable domain (remainder filled in from reference TRBV28 and TRBJ2-5): DVKVTQSSRYLVKRTGEKVFLECVQDMDHENMFWYRQDPGLGLRLIYFSYDVKMKEKGDIPEGYSVSREKKERFSLILESASTNQTSMYLCASSSLAGSGETQYFGPGTRLLVL.